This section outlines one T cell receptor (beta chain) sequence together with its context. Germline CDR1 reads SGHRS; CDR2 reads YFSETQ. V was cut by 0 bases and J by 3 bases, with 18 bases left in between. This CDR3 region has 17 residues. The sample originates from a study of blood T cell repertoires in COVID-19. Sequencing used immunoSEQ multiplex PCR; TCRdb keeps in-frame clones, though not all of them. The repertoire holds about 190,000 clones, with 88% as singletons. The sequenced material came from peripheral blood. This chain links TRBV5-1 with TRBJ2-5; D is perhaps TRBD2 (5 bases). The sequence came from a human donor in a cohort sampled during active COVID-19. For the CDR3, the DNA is TGCGCCAGCAGCTTGGGGACTTCATGGGCCCTCAAAGAGACCCAGTACTTC. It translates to CASSLGTSWALKETQYF.